This T cell receptor (beta chain) came from a study of blood T cell repertoires in COVID-19. On the study more broadly: Spain, Italy and the United States supplied samples that represented acute and convalescent COVID-19. Nucleic acid was either cDNA or gDNA, and it came from T cells, B-cell-depleted T cells, or PBMCs.

How the authors handled the data: The assay estimated nucleated cells by amplifying reference gene primers. Some clones are missing from TCRdb's copy, which holds only in-frame ones; the method was immunoSEQ multiplex PCR. The V and J calls and clone size are taken from that table; D and trimming were inferred from the DNA. Of 23,000 or so clones listed, more than 80% are singletons. This CDR3 has 13 residues. V was clipped by 0 bases and J by 6 bases, with 6 bases between them. Germline-derived CDR1 and CDR2 are SGHDN and FVKESK. The sequence came from a human donor in a cohort sampled during active COVID-19. Sequencing was done on a sample of peripheral blood. The chain has TRBV14 and TRBJ1-5; no firm D call. This CDR3 is CASSQDRGQPQHF. CDR3 nucleotides: TGTGCCAGCAGCCAAGACCGGGGTCAGCCCCAGCATTTT.